This entry lists 28 T cell receptor beta chains sequenced from one sample in a study of cytomegalovirus exposure and HLA in healthy donors. PCR used 60 Vbeta primers and 13 Jbeta primers. Measured with immunoSEQ multiplex PCR; TCRdb has only the in-frame clones, and not every one. The profile covers about 160,000 clones, with roughly 77% appearing a single time and 3% to 4.5% taken by the ten largest. The sequenced sample consisted of PBMCs. The receptors shown here come from a man aged 30 to 39 in good health and CMV-seropositive.

The rearrangement joins TRBV7-6 to TRBJ2-1; 7 positions match TRBD1. Trimming removed 1 base from V and 4 bases from J; junction bases left unmatched: 4. Germline CDR1 is SGHVS and CDR2 is FNYEAQ. This CDR3 comprises 15 residues. The CDR3 region is CASSLGSGGYNEQFF. The CDR3 coding sequence is TGTGCCAGCAGCTTAGGGTCAGGGGGATACAATGAGCAGTTCTTC.

This clone was counted a single time. The chain has TRBV10-3 and TRBJ1-5; D unresolved. Germline-derived CDR1 and CDR2 are ENHRY and SYGVKD. V lost 6 bases to trimming and J lost 0 bases, with 6 bases between them. The CDR3 extends over 13 amino acids. The CDR3, as DNA: TGTGCCATCAGGGCGGATAGCAATCAGCCCCAGCATTTT. Its protein is CAIRADSNQPQHF.

This clone was seen once. V and J are TRBV4-3 and TRBJ2-7; 7 bases line up with TRBD1. The V and J ends lost 4 bases and 1 base, in that order; junction bases with no gene match: 1. Germline V gives CDR1 LGHNA, CDR2 YSLEER. The CDR3 has 13 amino acids. The CDR3 is CASSPGQSYEQYF. CDR3 DNA: TGCGCCAGCAGCCCGGGACAGTCCTACGAGCAGTACTTC.

This clone was found a few times. V usage is TRBV28 and J usage is TRBJ1-4; 8 positions agree with TRBD1. The ends lost 4 bases at V and 6 bases at J; junction bases unmatched: 4. The CDR3 consists of 14 residues. Germline V gene sequence: CDR1 MDHEN, CDR2 SYDVKM. The CDR3 bases are TGTGCCAGCAGTTCCGGACAGGGTTATGAAAAACTGTTTTTT. Protein: CASSSGQGYEKLFF.

The chain joins TRBV19 to TRBJ2-1; TRBD1 agrees at 8 bases. Per the germline V gene, CDR1 is LNHDA and CDR2 is SQIVND (reference sequence). V lost 3 bases, J lost 9 bases, and 13 bases stayed unmatched. CDR3 size: 16 residues. The CDR3 here is CASSIGQGEMFREQFF. The CDR3, as DNA: TGTGCCAGTAGTATCGGACAGGGAGAGATGTTTCGTGAGCAGTTCTTC.

The rearrangement links TRBV6-1 to TRBJ2-5; D might be TRBD2 (7 bases). The CDR3 is 14 amino acids. Trimming left V 6 bases short and J 1 base short, with 12 bases between. CDR1 is MNHNS, CDR2 SASEGT, per germline. CDR3 protein: CASRMGGPQETQYF. CDR3 DNA: TGTGCCAGCAGGATGGGGGGGCCCCAAGAGACCCAGTACTTC.

The genes are TRBV5-1 and TRBJ1-2; the match to TRBD1 covers 7 bases. CDR1 is SGHRS and CDR2 is YFSETQ in the germline V gene. V was clipped by 4 bases and J by 5 bases; unmatched bases: 8. This CDR3 has 14 residues. The CDR3 sequence is CASSGVRDRYGYTF. DNA for the CDR3: TGCGCCAGCAGCGGAGTCCGGGACAGATATGGCTACACCTTC.

V is TRBV7-6 and J is TRBJ2-1, with 11 nucleotides matching TRBD2. Germline trimming cut 3 bases from V and 6 bases from J; bases unmatched to any gene: 4. CDR1 and CDR2 (germline): SGHVS, FNYEAQ. This CDR3 has 15 amino acids. The CDR3 spells CASSFGLAGGNEQFF. CDR3 DNA: TGTGCCAGCAGCTTCGGGCTAGCGGGGGGCAATGAGCAGTTCTTC.

The V gene is TRBV29-1, the J gene TRBJ1-1; D gene uncertain. CDR3 length equals 10 residues. The germline V gene has CDR1 SQVTM and CDR2 ANQGSEA. V dropped 7 bases and J dropped 1 base, with 4 bases sitting between them. The CDR3 DNA is TGCAGCGCACAGAACACTGAAGCTTTCTTT. Its translation is CSAQNTEAFF.

This chain uses TRBV6-5 with TRBJ1-2, with D possibly matching TRBD1 (6 bases). The CDR3 totals 13 residues. The V and J ends lost 6 bases and 0 bases respectively, with 8 bases between them. Germline assignment: CDR1 MNHEY and CDR2 SVGAGI. CDR3 residues: CASRRTANYGYTF. The CDR3 DNA is TGTGCCAGCAGACGGACAGCTAACTATGGCTACACCTTC.

This clone occurred once. The chain combines TRBV6-5 with TRBJ1-2, with D possibly matching TRBD1 (5 bases). This CDR3 is 13 amino acids long. V gave up 6 bases and J gave up 8 bases, with 16 bases separating them. CDR1 MNHEY and CDR2 SVGAGI come from the germline V gene. The CDR3 DNA sequence: TGTGCCAGCAGGACCGGGGGTCTAGTCGGCTACACCTTC. Translating it yields CASRTGGLVGYTF.

The chain couples TRBV28 to TRBJ2-7; possibly TRBD2 for D (5 bases). Trimming removed 2 bases at V and 2 bases at J, with 13 bases between. CDR3 length: 15 amino acids. Germline V lookup: CDR1 MDHEN, CDR2 SYDVKM. DNA for the CDR3: TGTGCCAGCAGTTTAAATATGGACGGGACCTACGAGCAGTACTTC. It encodes CASSLNMDGTYEQYF.

The rearrangement joins TRBV15 to TRBJ2-7; 12 nucleotides line up with TRBD2. The V gene's germline CDR1 is LNHNV and CDR2 YYDKDF (reference sequence). Trimming took 4 bases from V and 3 from J; bases not matched to a gene: 4. This CDR3 is built from 15 residues. CDR3 coding DNA: TGTGCCACCAGCACAAGGACTAGCGGGAACTACGAGCAGTACTTC. Translation: CATSTRTSGNYEQYF.

The chain combines TRBV19 with TRBJ2-2, with 9 positions matching TRBD2. The germline CDR1 and CDR2 sequences are LNHDA and SQIVND (reference sequence). Trimming cost V 2 bases and J 2 bases; bases outside gene matches: 0. The length of the CDR3 is 15 residues. The CDR3, as DNA: TGTGCCAGTAGTATACTAGCGGGAAACACCGGGGAGCTGTTTTTT. Translation gives CASSILAGNTGELFF.

The rearrangement links TRBV4-1 to TRBJ2-5, with D unresolved. The CDR3 is 16 residues long. In germline, CDR1 is MGHRA, CDR2 YSYEKL. Trimming pared 4 bases from V and 0 bases from J, leaving 15 bases between. In DNA form, the CDR3 reads TGCGCCAGCAGCCCCCAAGAGGAGCTAGACCAAGAGACCCAGTACTTC. It specifies CASSPQEELDQETQYF.

V usage is TRBV7-6 and J usage is TRBJ1-1; D is unclear. Looked up from germline, CDR1 is SGHVS and CDR2 is FNYEAQ. V lost 5 bases and J 4 bases, leaving 20 bases between the germline ends. CDR3 length: 16 amino acids. CDR3 DNA sequence: TGTGCCAGCAGCCCGCAAGGCGGGGTTTCGCGCACTGAAGCTTTCTTT. Encoded protein: CASSPQGGVSRTEAFF.

This clone was seen only a few times. The J gene is TRBJ1-1, the V gene TRBV10-3; D is unclear. V was trimmed by 0 bases and J by 8 bases, leaving 10 bases between them. Germline CDR1 and CDR2: ENHRY and SYGVKD. The CDR3 spans 13 residues. The CDR3 DNA reads as TGTGCCATCAGTGAGTCGGAGGTTCTAGAAGCTTTCTTT. Its protein product is CAISESEVLEAFF.

This clone was recorded only once. This rearrangement joins TRBV20-1 to TRBJ1-1, with D perhaps matching TRBD1 (6 bases). Germline CDR1 reads DFQATT; CDR2 reads SNEGSKA (reference sequence). CDR3 length: 11 amino acids. Trimming cost V 7 bases and J 2 bases, with 8 bases left between them. CDR3 DNA: TGCAGTGACAGGGCTAACACTGAAGCTTTCTTT. Residues: CSDRANTEAFF.

CDR3 protein: CASSDGGEKLFF. CDR3 in DNA: TGTGCCAGCAGCGATGGAGGCGAAAAACTGTTTTTT. The chain links TRBV9 to TRBJ1-4; unclear D gene. This CDR3 spans 12 amino acids. Germline V gene sequence: CDR1 SGDLS, CDR2 YYNGEE. V was shortened by 3 bases and J by 8 bases, with 8 bases between the two germline ends.

J is TRBJ1-6 and V is TRBV7-3; the match to TRBD1 covers 7 bases. V was pared by 0 bases and J by 7 bases, with 6 bases of the junction left unmatched. CDR3 length: 16 amino acids. Germline V gene lookup returns CDR1 SGHTA and CDR2 FQGTGA. Written as DNA, the CDR3 is TGTGCCAGCAGCTTAACCGGGACAGATATGAATTCACCCCTCCACTTT. It codes for CASSLTGTDMNSPLHF.

This clone was detected a few times. V usage is TRBV4-3 and J usage is TRBJ1-1; D is undetermined. V was pared by 0 bases and J by 7 bases, with 9 bases between. The CDR3 consists of 13 residues. Germline V gene lookup returns CDR1 LGHNA and CDR2 YSLEER. CDR3 loop: CASSQDREIEAFF. Here the CDR3 DNA reads TGCGCCAGCAGCCAAGATCGCGAGATTGAAGCTTTCTTT.

This clone was seen a single time. V and J are TRBV7-2 and TRBJ2-1; unclear D gene. The length of the CDR3 is 14 residues. Germline values: CDR1 SGHTA, CDR2 FQGNSA. V was cut by 1 base and J by 8 bases, with 12 bases left in between. CDR3 nucleotide sequence: TGTGCCAGCAGCTTAGTATCTAGTTCTGATGAGCAGTTCTTC. It translates to CASSLVSSSDEQFF.

The chain links TRBV7-3 to TRBJ2-3; possible D gene TRBD1, 6 bases. The CDR3 is 14 amino acids. V was cut by 5 bases and J by 6 bases, with 15 bases left in between. Germline lookup yields CDR1 SGHTA and CDR2 FQGTGA. The CDR3 region is CASSPQGRLDTQYF. The DNA for the CDR3 is TGTGCCAGCAGCCCACAGGGACGTTTGGATACGCAGTATTTT.

The rearrangement links TRBV12-5 to TRBJ1-2; 7 nucleotides line up with TRBD1. Germline loops: CDR1 LGHNT, CDR2 FRNRAP. With V trimmed by 0 bases and J by 8 bases, 9 bases remained unmatched. This CDR3 region has 15 residues. The DNA of the CDR3 is TGTGCTAGTGGTTTGGTCCTTGGACAGGTGGTCGGCTACACCTTC. Translated: CASGLVLGQVVGYTF.

The chain employs TRBV29-1 and TRBJ1-2, with 9 nucleotides matching TRBD1. CDR3 length equals 13 residues. Germline CDR1 and CDR2: SQVTM and ANQGSEA. Germline trimming cut 2 bases from V and 9 bases from J; bases unmatched to any gene: 7. The CDR3 region has the DNA TGCAGCGTTGAAAGGGGACAGGGAAATAGCTACACCTTC. It encodes CSVERGQGNSYTF.

This clone has just a few counts. The chain is built from TRBV5-6 and TRBJ1-2, with D unclear. Germline V gene sequence: CDR1 SGHDT, CDR2 YYEEEE. The V gene lost 0 bases and the J gene lost 1 base, with 10 bases spanning the gap. The CDR3 runs 15 residues. For the CDR3, the DNA is TGTGCCAGCAGCTTGGCCGGGTCGAGTAACTATGGCTACACCTTC. The encoded protein is CASSLAGSSNYGYTF.

The chain uses TRBV19 and TRBJ2-7; D gene unclear. CDR3 length: 14 amino acids. CDR1 is LNHDA, CDR2 SQIVND, per germline (reference sequence). V was cut by 9 bases and J by 5 bases, with 20 bases left in between. The CDR3 spells CASRLTPSSDEQYF. CDR3 DNA sequence: TGTGCCAGCCGATTAACTCCTTCGTCTGACGAGCAGTACTTC.

This chain uses TRBV4-2 with TRBJ2-5; 9 bases fit TRBD2. Trimming at V came to 0 bases and at J to 5 bases, leaving 7 bases not matched to a gene. The CDR3 is 16 residues long. Germline lookup yields CDR1 LGHNA and CDR2 YNFKEQ. The CDR3 is CASSQDVASGVETQYF. The CDR3 nucleotides are TGTGCCAGCAGCCAAGATGTGGCTAGCGGGGTGGAGACCCAGTACTTC.